This record covers a single T cell receptor (beta chain). The germline gives CDR1 SGDLS, CDR2 YYNGEE. The CDR3 extends over 15 amino acids. Trimming at V came to 5 bases and at J to 0 bases, leaving 8 bases not matched to a gene. The record originates from a study of CD8 T cells in Susac syndrome. The RNA input was about 0.5 to 1 ug, and it was reverse transcribed with random hexamers. TCRdb itself ran the immunoSEQ multiplex PCR reads through MiXCR, one entry per CDR3 protein. Here the sample spans about 280,000 distinct CDR3 sequences, 70% to 90% being singletons. The sample comprised CD8+ T cells from PBMCs. This clonotype was obtained from a human donor with multiple sclerosis. The V call is TRBV9, the J call TRBJ2-7; 7 positions agree with TRBD1. The CDR3 spells CASSAGAGGSYEQYF. The CDR3 DNA follows: TGTGCCAGCAGTGCTGGGGCAGGGGGCTCCTACGAGCAGTACTTC.